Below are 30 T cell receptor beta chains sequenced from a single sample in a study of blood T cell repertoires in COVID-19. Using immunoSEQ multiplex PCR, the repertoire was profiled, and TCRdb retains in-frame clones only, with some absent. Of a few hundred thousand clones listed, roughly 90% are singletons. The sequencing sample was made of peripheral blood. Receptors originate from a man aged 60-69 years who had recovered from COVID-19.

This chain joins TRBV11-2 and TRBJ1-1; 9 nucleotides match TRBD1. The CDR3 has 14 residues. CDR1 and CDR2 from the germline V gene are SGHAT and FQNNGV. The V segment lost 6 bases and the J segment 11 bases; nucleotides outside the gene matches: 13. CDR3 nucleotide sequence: TGTGCCAGCAGTTCCGGGACAGGGACCGAGAATGCTTTCTTT. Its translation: CASSSGTGTENAFF.

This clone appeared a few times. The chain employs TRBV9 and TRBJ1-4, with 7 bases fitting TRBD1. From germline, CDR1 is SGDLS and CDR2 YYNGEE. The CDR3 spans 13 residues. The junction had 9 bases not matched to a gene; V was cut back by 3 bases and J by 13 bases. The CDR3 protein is CASSERRQGRLFF. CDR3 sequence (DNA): TGTGCCAGCAGCGAGAGACGACAGGGTAGACTGTTTTTT.

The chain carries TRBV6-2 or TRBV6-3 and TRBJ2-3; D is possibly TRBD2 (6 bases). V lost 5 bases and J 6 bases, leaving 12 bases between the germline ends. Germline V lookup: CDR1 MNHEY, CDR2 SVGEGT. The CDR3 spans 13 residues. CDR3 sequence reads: CASSPRREDTQYF. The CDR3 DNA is TGTGCCAGCAGTCCCCGACGGGAGGATACGCAGTATTTT.

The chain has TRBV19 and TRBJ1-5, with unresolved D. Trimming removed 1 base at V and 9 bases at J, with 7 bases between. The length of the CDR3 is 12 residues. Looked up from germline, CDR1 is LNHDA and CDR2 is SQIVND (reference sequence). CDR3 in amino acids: CASSIGVSPQHF. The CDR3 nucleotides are TGTGCCAGTAGTATAGGAGTCTCGCCCCAGCATTTT. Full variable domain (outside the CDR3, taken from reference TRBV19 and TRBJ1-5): DGGITQSPKYLFRKEGQNVTLSCEQNLNHDAMYWYRQDPGQGLRLIYYSQIVNDFQKGDIAEGYSVSREKKESFPLTVTSAQKNPTAFYLCASSIGVSPQHFGDGTRLSIL.

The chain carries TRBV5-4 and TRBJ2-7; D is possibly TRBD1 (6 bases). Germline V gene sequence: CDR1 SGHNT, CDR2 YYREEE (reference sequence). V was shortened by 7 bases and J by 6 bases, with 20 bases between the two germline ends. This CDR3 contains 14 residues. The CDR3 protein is CASSSGSRGIEQYF. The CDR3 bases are TGTGCCAGCTCTTCCGGGTCCAGGGGAATCGAGCAGTACTTC.

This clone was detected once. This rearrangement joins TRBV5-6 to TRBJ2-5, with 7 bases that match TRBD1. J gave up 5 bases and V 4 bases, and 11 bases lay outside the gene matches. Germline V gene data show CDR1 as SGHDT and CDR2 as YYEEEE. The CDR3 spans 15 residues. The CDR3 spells CASSRWTGAGETQYF. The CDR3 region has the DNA TGTGCCAGCAGCCGCTGGACAGGAGCTGGGGAGACCCAGTACTTC.

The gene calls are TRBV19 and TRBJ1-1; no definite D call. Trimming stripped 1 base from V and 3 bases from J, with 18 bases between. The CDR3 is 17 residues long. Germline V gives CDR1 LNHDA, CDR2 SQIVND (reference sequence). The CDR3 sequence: CASSIAVRAGMDTEAFF. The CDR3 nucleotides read TGTGCCAGTAGTATAGCGGTGAGGGCAGGCATGGACACTGAAGCTTTCTTT.

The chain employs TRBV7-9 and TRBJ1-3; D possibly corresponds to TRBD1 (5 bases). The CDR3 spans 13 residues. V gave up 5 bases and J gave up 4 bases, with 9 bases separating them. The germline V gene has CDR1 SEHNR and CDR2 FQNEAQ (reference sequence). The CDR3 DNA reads TGTGCCAGCAGCCTGACAGTCGGAAACACCATATATTTT. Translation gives CASSLTVGNTIYF.

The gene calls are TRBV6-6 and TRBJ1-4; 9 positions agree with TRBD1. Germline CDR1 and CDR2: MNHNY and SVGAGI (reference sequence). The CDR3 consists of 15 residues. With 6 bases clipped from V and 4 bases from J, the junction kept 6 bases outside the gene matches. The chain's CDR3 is CASRLPGQGNEKLFF. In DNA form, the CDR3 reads TGTGCCAGCAGACTACCGGGACAGGGTAATGAAAAACTGTTTTTT.

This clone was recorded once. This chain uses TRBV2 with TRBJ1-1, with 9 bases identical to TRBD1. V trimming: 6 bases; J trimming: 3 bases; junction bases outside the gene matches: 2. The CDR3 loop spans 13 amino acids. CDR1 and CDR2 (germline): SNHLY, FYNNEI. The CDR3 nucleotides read TGTGCCAGCAGCGGGGACAGGGACACTGAAGCTTTCTTT. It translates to CASSGDRDTEAFF.

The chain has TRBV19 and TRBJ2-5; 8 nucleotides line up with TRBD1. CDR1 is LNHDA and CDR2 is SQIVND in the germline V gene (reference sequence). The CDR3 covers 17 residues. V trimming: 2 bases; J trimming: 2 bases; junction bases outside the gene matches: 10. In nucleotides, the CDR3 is TGTGCCAGTAGTATATTACAGGGGGTCCCTAAACAAGAGACCCAGTACTTC. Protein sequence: CASSILQGVPKQETQYF.

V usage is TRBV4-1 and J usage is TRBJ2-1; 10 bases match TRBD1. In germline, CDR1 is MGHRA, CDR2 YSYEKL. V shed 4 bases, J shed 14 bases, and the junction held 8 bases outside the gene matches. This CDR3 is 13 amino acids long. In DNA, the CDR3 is TGCGCCAGCAGCCCGACCTCCGGGACAGGGGAGTTCTTC. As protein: CASSPTSGTGEFF.

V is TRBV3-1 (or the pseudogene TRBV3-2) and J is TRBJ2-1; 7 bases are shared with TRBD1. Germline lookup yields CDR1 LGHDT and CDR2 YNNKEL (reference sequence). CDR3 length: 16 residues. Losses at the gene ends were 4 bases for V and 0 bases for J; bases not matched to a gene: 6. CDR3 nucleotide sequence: TGTGCCAGCAGCCCACGGACAGGCTTCTCCTACAATGAGCAGTTCTTC. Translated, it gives CASSPRTGFSYNEQFF.

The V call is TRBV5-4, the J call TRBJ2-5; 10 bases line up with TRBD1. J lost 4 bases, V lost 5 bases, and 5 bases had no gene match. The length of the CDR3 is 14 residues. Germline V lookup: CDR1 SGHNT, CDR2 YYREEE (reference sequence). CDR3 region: CASSPDRGRETQYF. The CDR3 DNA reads TGTGCCAGCAGTCCCGACAGGGGGCGAGAGACCCAGTACTTC.

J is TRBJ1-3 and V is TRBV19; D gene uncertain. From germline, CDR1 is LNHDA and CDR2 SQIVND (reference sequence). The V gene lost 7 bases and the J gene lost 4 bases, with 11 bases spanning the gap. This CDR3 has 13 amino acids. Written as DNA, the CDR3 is TGTGCCAGTAAAGAGGCGCCAGGAAACACCATATATTTT. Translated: CASKEAPGNTIYF.

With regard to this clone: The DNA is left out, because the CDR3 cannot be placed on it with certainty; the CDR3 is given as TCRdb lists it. CDR3 protein: CASSLLRANVLTF. This sequence joins TRBV6-6 and TRBJ2-6; the table's D call, TRBD2, was not checked against the DNA. CDR1 is MNHNY and CDR2 is SVGAGI in the germline V gene (reference sequence). The CDR3 extends over 13 residues, inclusive of both ends.

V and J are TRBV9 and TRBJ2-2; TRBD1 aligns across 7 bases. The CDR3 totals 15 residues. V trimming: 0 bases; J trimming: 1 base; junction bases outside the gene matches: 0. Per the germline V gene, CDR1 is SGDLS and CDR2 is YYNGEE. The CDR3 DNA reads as TGTGCCAGCAGCGTAGGACAGGGGAACACCGGGGAGCTGTTTTTT. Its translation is CASSVGQGNTGELFF.

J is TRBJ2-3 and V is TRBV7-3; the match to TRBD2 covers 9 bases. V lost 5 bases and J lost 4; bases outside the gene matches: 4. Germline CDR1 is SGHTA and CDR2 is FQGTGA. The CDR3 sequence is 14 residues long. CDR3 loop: CASSPGLASDTQYF. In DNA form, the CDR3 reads TGTGCCAGCAGCCCAGGACTAGCGTCAGATACGCAGTATTTT.

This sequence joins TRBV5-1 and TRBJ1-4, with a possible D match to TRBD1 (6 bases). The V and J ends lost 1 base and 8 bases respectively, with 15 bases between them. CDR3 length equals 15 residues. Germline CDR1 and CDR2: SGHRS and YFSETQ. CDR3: CASSLSGTNGEKLFF. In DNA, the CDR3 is TGCGCCAGCAGCTTGTCCGGGACAAATGGCGAAAAACTGTTTTTT.

The CDR3 nucleotides are TGTGCCAGCAGTTCATCTTCGGGGGTCGGGTACTACAATGAGCAGTTCTTC. Its translation: CASSSSSGVGYYNEQFF. This chain joins TRBV27 and TRBJ2-1; D might be TRBD2 (6 bases). There are 17 residues in the CDR3. Trimming removed 4 bases from V and 3 bases from J, with 19 bases in between. Germline V lookup: CDR1 MNHEY, CDR2 SMNVEV (reference sequence).

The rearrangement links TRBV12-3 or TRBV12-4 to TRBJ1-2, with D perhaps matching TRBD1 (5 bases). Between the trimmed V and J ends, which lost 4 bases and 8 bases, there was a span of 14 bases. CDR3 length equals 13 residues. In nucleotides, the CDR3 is TGTGCCAGCAGTTCCAGGGCCCCCCTGGGCTACACCTTC. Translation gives CASSSRAPLGYTF.

The CDR3 nucleotides read TGTGCCAGCAGCAAAGGGCCAGTTTACAGCGAAAAACTGTTTTTT. This codes for CASSKGPVYSEKLFF. The rearrangement links TRBV21-1 to TRBJ1-4; the table's D call of TRBD1 was not tested on the DNA. TRBV21-1 represents a pseudogene. The CDR3 runs to 15 residues.

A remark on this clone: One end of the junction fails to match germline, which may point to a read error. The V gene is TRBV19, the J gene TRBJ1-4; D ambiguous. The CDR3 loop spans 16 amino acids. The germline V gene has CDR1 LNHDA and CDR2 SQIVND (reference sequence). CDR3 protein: CASSVEFLATNEKLFF. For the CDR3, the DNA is TGTGCCAGTAGTGTAGAATTCCTTGCAACTAATGAAAAACTGTTTTTT.

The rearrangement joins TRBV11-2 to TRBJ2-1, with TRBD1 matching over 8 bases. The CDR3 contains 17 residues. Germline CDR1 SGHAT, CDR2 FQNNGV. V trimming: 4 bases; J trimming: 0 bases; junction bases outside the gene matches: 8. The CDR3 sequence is CASSSGTGRFSYNEQFF. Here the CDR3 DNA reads TGTGCCAGCAGCTCCGGGACAGGTCGGTTCTCCTACAATGAGCAGTTCTTC.

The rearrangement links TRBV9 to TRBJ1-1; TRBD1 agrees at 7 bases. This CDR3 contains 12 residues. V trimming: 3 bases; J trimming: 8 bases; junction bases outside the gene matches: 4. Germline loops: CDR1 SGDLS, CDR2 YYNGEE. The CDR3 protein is CASSAQGDEAFF. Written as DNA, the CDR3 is TGTGCCAGCAGCGCCCAGGGGGACGAAGCTTTCTTT.

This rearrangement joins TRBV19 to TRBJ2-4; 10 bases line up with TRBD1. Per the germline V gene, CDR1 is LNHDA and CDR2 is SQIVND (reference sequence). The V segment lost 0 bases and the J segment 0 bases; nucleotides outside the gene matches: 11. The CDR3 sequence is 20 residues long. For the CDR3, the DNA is TGTGCCAGTAGTATAGACTCTTACGGGACAGGGGCACTAGCCAAAAACATTCAGTACTTC. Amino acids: CASSIDSYGTGALAKNIQYF. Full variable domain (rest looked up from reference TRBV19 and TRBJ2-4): DGGITQSPKYLFRKEGQNVTLSCEQNLNHDAMYWYRQDPGQGLRLIYYSQIVNDFQKGDIAEGYSVSREKKESFPLTVTSAQKNPTAFYLCASSIDSYGTGALAKNIQYFGAGTRLSVL.

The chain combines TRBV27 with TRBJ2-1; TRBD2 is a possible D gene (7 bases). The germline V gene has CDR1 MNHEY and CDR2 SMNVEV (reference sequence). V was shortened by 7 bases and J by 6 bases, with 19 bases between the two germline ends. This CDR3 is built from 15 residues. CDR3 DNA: TGTGCCAGCAAAGGAGCGGGACACTCCGGCAATGAGCAGTTCTTC. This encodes CASKGAGHSGNEQFF.

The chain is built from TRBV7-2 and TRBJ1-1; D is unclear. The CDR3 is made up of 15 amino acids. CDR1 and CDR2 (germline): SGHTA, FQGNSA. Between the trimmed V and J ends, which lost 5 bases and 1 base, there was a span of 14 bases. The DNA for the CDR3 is TGTGCCAGCAGCCTGACGACAACCCCGAACACTGAAGCTTTCTTT. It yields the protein CASSLTTTPNTEAFF.

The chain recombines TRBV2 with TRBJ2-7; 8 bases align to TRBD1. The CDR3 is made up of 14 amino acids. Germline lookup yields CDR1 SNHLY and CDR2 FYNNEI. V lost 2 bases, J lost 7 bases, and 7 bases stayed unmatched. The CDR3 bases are TGTGCCAGCAGTGAATTCGAGACAGGGGAAGAGCAGTACTTC. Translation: CASSEFETGEEQYF.

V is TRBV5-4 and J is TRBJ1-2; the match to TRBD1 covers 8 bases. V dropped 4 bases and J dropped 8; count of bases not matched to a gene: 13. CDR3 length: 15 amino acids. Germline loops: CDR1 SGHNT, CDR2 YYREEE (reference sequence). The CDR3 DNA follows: TGTGCCAGCAGCCCGATGGACAGGGAGAATGGCGGCTACACCTTC. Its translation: CASSPMDRENGGYTF.